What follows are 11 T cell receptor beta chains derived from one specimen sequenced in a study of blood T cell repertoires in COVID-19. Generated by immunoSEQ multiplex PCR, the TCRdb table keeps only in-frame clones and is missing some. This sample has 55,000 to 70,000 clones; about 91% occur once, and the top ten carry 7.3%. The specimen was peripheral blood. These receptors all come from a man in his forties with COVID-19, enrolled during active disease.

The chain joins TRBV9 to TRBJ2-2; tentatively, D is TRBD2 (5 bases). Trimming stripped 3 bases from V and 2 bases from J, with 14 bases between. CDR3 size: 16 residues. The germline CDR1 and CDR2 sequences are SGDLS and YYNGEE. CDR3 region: CASSGRGSSNTGELFF. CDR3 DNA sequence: TGTGCCAGCAGCGGCCGAGGGTCCTCCAACACCGGGGAGCTGTTTTTT.

The CDR3 sequence: CASRTGGTEAFF. The CDR3 region has the DNA TGCGCCAGCAGGACAGGGGGCACTGAAGCTTTCTTT. This chain connects TRBV4-1 to TRBJ1-1, with 9 bases fitting TRBD1. This CDR3 region has 12 residues. Germline CDR1 is MGHRA and CDR2 is YSYEKL. V trimming: 6 bases; J trimming: 4 bases; junction bases outside the gene matches: 0.

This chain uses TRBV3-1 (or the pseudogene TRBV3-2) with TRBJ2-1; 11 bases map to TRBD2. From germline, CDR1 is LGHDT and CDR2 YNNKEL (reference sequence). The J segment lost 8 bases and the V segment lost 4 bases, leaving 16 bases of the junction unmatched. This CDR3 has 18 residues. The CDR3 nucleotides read TGTGCCAGCAGCCTACGCCGGGGTAGCGGGGGGGCCTTGGATGAGCAGTTCTTC. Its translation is CASSLRRGSGGALDEQFF.

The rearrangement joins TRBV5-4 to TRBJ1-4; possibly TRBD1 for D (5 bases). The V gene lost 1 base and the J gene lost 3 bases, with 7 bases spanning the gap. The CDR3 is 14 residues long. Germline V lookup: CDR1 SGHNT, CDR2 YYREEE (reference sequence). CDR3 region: CASSLPGPNEKLFF. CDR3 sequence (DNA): TGTGCCAGCAGCTTGCCAGGGCCTAATGAAAAACTGTTTTTT.

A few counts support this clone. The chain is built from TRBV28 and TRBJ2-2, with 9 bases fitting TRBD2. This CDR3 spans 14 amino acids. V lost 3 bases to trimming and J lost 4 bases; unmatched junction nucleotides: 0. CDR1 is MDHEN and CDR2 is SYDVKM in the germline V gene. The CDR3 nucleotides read TGTGCCAGCAGTTTGCGGGGGGGCACCGGGGAGCTGTTTTTT. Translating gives CASSLRGGTGELFF.

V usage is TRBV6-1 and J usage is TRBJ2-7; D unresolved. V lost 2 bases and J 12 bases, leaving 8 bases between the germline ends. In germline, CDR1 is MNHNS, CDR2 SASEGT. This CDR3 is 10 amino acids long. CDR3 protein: CASSEYYRYF. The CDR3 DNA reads TGTGCCAGCAGTGAATATTACAGGTACTTC.

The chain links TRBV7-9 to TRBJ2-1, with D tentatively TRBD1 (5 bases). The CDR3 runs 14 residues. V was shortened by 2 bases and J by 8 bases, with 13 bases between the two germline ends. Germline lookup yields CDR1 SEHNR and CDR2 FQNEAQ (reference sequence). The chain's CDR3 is CASSLRQGGDEQFF. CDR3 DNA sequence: TGTGCCAGCAGCTTACGTCAGGGTGGCGATGAGCAGTTCTTC.

DNA for the CDR3: TGTGCCAGCAGCTTACCGGGGGGGTTCAATGAGCAGTTCTTC. This sequence encodes CASSLPGGFNEQFF. The gene calls are TRBV11-2 and TRBJ2-1; 8 positions agree with TRBD2. Germline values: CDR1 SGHAT, CDR2 FQNNGV. The CDR3 spans 14 residues. V gave up 2 bases and J gave up 6 bases; unmatched junction bases: 3.

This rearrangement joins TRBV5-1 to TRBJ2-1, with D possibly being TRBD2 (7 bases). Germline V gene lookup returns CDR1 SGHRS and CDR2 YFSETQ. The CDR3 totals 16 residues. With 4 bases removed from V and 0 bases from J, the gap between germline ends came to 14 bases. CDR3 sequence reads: CASSQGGGASYNEQFF. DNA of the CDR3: TGCGCCAGCAGCCAAGGAGGGGGGGCCTCCTACAATGAGCAGTTCTTC. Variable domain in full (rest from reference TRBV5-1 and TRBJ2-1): KAGVTQTPRYLIKTRGQQVTLSCSPISGHRSVSWYQQTPGQGLQFLFEYFSETQRNKGNFPGRFSGRQFSNSRSEMNVSTLELGDSALYLCASSQGGGASYNEQFFGPGTRLTVL.

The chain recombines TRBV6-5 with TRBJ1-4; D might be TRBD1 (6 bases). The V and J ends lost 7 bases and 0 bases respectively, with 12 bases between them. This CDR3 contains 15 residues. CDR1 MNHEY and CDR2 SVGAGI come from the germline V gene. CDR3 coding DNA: TGTGCCAGCATGCAGGGGATTGCAACTAATGAAAAACTGTTTTTT. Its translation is CASMQGIATNEKLFF.

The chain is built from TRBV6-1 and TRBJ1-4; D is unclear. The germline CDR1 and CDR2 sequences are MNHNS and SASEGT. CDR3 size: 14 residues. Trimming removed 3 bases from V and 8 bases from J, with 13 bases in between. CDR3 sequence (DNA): TGTGCCAGCAGTGAGGCCAGCCGGGAGGAAAAACTGTTTTTT. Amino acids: CASSEASREEKLFF.